The subject of this entry is one T cell receptor beta chain. Authors' processing steps: Nucleated cell number was recorded as an estimate derived from reference gene primer amplification. The table came from immunoSEQ multiplex PCR; TCRdb's copy has only in-frame clones and leaves some out. V, J and clone size derive from that table, while D and trimming were established from the DNA sequence. The repertoire has over 200,000 clones, about 90% of them found once; the top ten carry 1.5% to 2%. This entry belongs to a study of blood T cell repertoires in COVID-19. In the study overall: Sites in the United States, Italy and Spain provided acute and convalescent COVID-19 samples. The analysed material was cDNA or gDNA that came from T cells, B-cell-depleted T cells, or PBMCs.

CDR1 and CDR2 from the germline V gene are SQVTM and ANQGSEA. The length of the CDR3 is 15 residues. The sequence derives from a man aged 40-49 years with active or convalescent COVID-19. Material for sequencing was peripheral blood. This sequence joins TRBV29-1 and TRBJ2-3; TRBD2 matches 7 bases. The DNA of the CDR3 is TGCAGTGTCCCCTCGGGTAGCGGGTTTACAGATACGCAGTATTTT. It translates to CSVPSGSGFTDTQYF.